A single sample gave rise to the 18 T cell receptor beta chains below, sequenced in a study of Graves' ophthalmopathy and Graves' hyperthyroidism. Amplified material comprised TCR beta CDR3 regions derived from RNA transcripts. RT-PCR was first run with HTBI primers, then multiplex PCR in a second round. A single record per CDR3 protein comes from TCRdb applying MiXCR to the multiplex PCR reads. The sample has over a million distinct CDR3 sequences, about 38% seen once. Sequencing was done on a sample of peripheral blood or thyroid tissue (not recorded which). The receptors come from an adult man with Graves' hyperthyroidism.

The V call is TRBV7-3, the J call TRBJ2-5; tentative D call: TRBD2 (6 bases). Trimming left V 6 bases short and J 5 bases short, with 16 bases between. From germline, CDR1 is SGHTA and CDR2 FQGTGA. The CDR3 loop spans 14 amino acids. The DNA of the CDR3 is TGTGCCAGCAGTCCACAGTCCGCGGGGGAGACCCAGTACTTC. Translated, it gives CASSPQSAGETQYF.

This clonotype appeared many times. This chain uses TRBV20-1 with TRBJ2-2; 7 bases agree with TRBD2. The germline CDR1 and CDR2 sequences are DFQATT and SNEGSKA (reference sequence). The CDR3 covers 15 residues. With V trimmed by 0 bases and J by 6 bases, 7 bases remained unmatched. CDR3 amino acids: CSARDTAGAAGELFF. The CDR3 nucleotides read TGCAGTGCTAGAGATACGGCGGGAGCGGCCGGGGAGCTGTTTTTT.

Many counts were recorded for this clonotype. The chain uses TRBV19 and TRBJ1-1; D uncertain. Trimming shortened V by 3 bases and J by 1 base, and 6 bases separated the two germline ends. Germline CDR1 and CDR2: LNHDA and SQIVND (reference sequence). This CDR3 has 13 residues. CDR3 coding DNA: TGTGCCAGTAGTATTAAACCGAACACTGAAGCTTTCTTT. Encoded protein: CASSIKPNTEAFF.

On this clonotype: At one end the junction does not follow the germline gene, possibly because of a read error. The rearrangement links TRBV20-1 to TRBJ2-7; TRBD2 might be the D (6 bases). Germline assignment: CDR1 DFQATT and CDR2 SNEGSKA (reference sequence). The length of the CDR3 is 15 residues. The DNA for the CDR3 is TGCAGTGCTGGAGATACGGGGCTTTTAGCGGCCGGGCAGTACTTC. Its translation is CSAGDTGLLAAGQYF.

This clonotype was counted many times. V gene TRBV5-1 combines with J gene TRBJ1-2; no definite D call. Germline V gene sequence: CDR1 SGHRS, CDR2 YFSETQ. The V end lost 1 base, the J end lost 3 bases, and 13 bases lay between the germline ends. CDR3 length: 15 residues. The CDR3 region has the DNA TGCGCCAGCAGCTTGAGGAGACTCCACCACTATGGCTACACCTTC. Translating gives CASSLRRLHHYGYTF.

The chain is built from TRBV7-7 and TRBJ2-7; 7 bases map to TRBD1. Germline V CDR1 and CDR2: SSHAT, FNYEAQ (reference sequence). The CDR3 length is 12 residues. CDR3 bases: TGTGCTAGACGGACAGGAGCCTACGAGCAGTACTTC. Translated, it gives CARRTGAYEQYF. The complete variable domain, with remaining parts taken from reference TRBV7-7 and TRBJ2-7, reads GAGVSQSPRYKVTKRGQDVTLRCDPISSHATLYWYQQALGQGPEFLTYFNYEAQPDKSGLPSDRFSAERPEGSISTLTIQRTEQRDSAMYRCARRTGAYEQYFGPGTRLTVT.

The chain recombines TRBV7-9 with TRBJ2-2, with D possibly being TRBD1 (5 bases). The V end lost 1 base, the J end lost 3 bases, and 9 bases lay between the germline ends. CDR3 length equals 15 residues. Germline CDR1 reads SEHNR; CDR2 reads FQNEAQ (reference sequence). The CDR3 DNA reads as TGTGCCAGCAGCTTAGTGCAGGGCCACACCGGGGAGCTGTTTTTT. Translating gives CASSLVQGHTGELFF.

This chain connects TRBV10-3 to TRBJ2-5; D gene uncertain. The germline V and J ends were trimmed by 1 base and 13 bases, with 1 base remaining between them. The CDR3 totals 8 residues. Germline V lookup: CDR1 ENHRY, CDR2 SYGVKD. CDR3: CAISEWYF. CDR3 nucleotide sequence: TGTGCCATCAGTGAGTGGTACTTC.

CDR3 DNA: TGTGCCAGCAGTGAATCGACAGGAGAGACCCAGTACTTC. It codes for CASSESTGETQYF. The rearrangement uses TRBV25-1 and TRBJ2-5; D is possibly TRBD1 (6 bases). This CDR3 contains 13 residues. Trimming took off 1 base at V and 4 bases at J, with 7 bases between the two ends. The germline V gene has CDR1 MGHDK and CDR2 SYGVNS. The full variable domain, its missing parts supplied by reference TRBV25-1 and TRBJ2-5, is EADIYQTPRYLVIGTGKKITLECSQTMGHDKMYWYQQDPGMELHLIHYSYGVNSTEKGDLSSESTVSRIRTEHFPLTLESARPSHTSQYLCASSESTGETQYFGPGTRLLVL.

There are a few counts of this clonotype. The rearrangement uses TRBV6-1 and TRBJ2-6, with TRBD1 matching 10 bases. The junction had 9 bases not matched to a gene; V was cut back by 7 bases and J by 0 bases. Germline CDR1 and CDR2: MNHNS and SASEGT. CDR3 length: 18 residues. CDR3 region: CASTKGQGRLSGANVLTF. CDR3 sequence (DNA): TGTGCCAGCACCAAGGGACAGGGGCGACTCTCTGGGGCCAACGTCCTGACTTTC.

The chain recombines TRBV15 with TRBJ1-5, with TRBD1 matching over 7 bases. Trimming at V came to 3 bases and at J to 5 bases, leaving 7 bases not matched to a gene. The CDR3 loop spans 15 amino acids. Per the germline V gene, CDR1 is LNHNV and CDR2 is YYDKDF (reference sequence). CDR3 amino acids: CATSSRQGGDQPQHF. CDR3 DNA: TGTGCCACCAGCAGCCGACAGGGCGGGGATCAGCCCCAGCATTTT.

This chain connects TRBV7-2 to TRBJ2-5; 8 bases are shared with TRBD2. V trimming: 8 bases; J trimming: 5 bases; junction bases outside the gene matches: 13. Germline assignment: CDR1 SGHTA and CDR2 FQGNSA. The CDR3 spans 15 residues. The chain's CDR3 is CASRAGTSIRETQYF. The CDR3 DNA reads TGTGCCAGCCGCGCAGGGACTAGTATCCGGGAGACCCAGTACTTC.

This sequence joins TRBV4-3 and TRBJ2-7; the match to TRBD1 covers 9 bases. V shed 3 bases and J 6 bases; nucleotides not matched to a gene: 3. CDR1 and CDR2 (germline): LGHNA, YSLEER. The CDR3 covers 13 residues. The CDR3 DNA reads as TGCGCCAGCAGCCACGGACAGGGGCGCGAGCAGTACTTC. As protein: CASSHGQGREQYF.

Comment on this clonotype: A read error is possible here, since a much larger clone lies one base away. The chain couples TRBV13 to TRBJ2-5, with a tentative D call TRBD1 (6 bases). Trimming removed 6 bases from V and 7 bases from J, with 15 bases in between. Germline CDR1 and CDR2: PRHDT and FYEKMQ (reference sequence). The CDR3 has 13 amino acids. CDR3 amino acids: CASRPGTWGTQYF. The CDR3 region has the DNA TGTGCCAGCAGGCCGGGGACATGGGGGACCCAGTACTTC.

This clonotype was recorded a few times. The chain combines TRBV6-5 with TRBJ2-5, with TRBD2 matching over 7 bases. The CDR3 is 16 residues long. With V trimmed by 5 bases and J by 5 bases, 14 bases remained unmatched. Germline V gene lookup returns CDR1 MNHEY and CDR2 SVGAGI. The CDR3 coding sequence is TGTGCCAGCAGTCCCGCTAGTAAAGCGGGGAAGGAGACCCAGTACTTC. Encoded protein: CASSPASKAGKETQYF.

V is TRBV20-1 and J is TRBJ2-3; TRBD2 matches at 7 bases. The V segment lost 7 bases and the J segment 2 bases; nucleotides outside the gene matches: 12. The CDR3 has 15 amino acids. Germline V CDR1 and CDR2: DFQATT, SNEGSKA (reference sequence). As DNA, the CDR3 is TGCAGTGGCCTCCAGGGCGGGAGCCTCACAGATACGCAGTATTTT. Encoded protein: CSGLQGGSLTDTQYF.

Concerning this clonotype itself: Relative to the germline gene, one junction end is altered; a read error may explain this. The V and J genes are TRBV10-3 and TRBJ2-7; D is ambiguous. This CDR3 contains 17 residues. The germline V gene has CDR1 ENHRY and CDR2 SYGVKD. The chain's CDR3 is CASSYAPSGRESYEQYF. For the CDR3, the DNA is TGTGCCAGCAGTTACGCCCCATCTGGGCGTGAGTCCTACGAGCAGTACTTC.

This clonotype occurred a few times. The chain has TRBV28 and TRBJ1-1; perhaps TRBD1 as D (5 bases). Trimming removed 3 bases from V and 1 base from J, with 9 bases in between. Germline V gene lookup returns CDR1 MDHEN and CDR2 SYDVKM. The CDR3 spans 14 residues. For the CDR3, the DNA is TGTGCCAGCAGTTTTCAGGGCAGGAACACTGAAGCTTTCTTT. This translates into CASSFQGRNTEAFF.